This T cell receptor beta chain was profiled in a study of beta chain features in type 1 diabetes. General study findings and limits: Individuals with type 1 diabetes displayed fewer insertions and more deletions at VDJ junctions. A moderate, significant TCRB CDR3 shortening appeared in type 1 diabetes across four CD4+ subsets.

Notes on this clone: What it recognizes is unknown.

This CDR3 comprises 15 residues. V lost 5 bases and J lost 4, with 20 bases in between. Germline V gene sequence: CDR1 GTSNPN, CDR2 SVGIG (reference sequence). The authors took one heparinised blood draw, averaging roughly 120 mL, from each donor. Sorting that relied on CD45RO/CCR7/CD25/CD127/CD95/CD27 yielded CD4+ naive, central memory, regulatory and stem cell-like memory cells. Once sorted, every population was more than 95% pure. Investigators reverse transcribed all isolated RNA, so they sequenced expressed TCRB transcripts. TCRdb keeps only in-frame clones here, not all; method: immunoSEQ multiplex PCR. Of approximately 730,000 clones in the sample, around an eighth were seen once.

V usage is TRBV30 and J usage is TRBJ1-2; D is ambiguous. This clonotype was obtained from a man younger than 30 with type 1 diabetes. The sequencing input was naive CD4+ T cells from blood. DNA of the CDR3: TGTGCCTGGGGCTTCCATGCACCCCCCCTCTATGGCTACACCTTC. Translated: CAWGFHAPPLYGYTF.